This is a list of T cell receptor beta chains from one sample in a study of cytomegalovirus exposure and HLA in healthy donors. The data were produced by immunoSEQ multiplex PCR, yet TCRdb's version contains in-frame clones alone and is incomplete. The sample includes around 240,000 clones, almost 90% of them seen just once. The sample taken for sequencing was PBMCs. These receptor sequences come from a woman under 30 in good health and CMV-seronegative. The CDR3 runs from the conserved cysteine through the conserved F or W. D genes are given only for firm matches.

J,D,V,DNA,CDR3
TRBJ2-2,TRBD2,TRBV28,TGTGCCGGCAGGACTAGCGGGGGGACCGGGGAGCTGTTTTTT,CAGRTSGGTGELFF
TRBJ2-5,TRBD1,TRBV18,TGTGCCAGCTCACCACAGGGGGCTGTGGAGACCCAGTACTTC,CASSPQGAVETQYF
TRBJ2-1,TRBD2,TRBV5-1,TGCGCCAGCAGCCCCGGGGGGGCGGGCTACAATGAGCAGTTCTTC,CASSPGGAGYNEQFF
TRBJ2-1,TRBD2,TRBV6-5,TGTGCCAGCACCGGGACTACGAGCAATGAGCAGTTCTTC,CASTGTTSNEQFF
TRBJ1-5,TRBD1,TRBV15,TGTGCCACCAGCACCTCACAGGGGGACGGACAGCCCCAGCATTTT,CATSTSQGDGQPQHF
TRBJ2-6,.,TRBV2,TGTGCCAGCAGTGTTTGGCCGATCTCTGGGGCCAACGTCCTGACTTTC,CASSVWPISGANVLTF
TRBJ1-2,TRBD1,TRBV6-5,TGTGCCAGCAGTTCCCCGGGACAGGGAAACTATGGCTACACCTTC,CASSSPGQGNYGYTF
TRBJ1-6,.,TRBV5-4,TGTGCCAGCAGCTTGGAATTGATGGGGGCGAGCTCCTATAATTCACCCCTCCACTTT,CASSLELMGASSYNSPLHF
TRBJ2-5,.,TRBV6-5,TGTGCTTCGGGTTCTGAGACCCAGTACTTC,CASGSETQYF
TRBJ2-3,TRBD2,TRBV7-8,TGTGCCAGCAGCTTAAGGTCCGGTGGCGGGGGGGCGACAGATACGCAGTATTTT,CASSLRSGGGGATDTQYF
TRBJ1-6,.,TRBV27,TGTGCCAGCAGTTTCCAGGGATCCTATAATTCACCCCTCCACTTT,CASSFQGSYNSPLHF
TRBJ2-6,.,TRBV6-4,TGTGCCAGCAGTGACTCCGGCTCTGGGGCCAACGTCCTGACTTTC,CASSDSGSGANVLTF
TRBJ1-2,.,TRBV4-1,TGCGCCAGCAGAACACAGGGCGCTAACTATGGCTACACCTTC,CASRTQGANYGYTF
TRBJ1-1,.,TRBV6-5,TGCGCCTCGAACAGCAGGATGAACACTGAAGCTTTCTTT,CASNSRMNTEAFF
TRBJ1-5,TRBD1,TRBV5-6,TGTGCCAGCAGCTTGTGGACAGGGGCCCTCGGGCAGCCCCAGCATTTT,CASSLWTGALGQPQHF
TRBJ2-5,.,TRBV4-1,TGCGCCAGCAGCCAAGTATACACAAAAGAGACCCAGTACTTC,CASSQVYTKETQYF
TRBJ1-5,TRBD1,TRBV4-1,TGCGCCAGCAGCCAAGAATTCGTAGTACAGGGGGCTTTTAGCAATCAGCCCCAGCATTTT,CASSQEFVVQGAFSNQPQHF
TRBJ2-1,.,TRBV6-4,TGTGCCAGCAGTGGGGAGGAAAGAAACAATGAGCAGTTCTTC,CASSGEERNNEQFF
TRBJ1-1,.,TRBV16,TGTGCCAGCAGCCAATCGGCCCGAGGGGGCACTGAAGCTTTCTTT,CASSQSARGGTEAFF
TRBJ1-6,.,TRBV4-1,TGCGCCAGCAGCCAATATATCCCCCTGAATTCACCCCTCCACTTT,CASSQYIPLNSPLHF
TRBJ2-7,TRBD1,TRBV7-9,TGTGCCAGCAGCCCTGACAGGGGCTACGAGCAGTACTTC,CASSPDRGYEQYF
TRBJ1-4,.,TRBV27,TGTGCCAGCAGGACAGGAACTTGGGGAAATGAAAAACTGTTTTTT,CASRTGTWGNEKLFF
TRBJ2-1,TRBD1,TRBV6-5,TGTGCCAGCAGCCCACAGGGGTGGACAGCCATTGAGCAGTTCTTC,CASSPQGWTAIEQFF
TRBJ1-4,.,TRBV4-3,TGCGCCAGCAGCCAAGTAGATGAAAAACTGTTTTTT,CASSQVDEKLFF
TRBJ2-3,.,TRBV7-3,TGTGCCAGCAGCTTAAAGGGGCCCACAACCCTAGATACGCAGTATTTT,CASSLKGPTTLDTQYF